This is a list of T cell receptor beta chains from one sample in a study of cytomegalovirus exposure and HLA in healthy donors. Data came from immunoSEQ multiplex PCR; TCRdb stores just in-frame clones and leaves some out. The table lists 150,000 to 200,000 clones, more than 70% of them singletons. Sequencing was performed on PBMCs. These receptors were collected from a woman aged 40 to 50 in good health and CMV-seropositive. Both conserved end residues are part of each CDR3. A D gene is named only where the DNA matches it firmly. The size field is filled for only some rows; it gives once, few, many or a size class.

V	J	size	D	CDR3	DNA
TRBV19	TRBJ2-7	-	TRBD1	CASSGQTRGRGYEQYF	TGTGCCAGTAGTGGACAGACCAGGGGGCGCGGATACGAGCAGTACTTC
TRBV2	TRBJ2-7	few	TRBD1	CASRPRSTGSDEQYF	TGTGCCAGCAGGCCCAGGTCGACAGGGAGCGACGAGCAGTACTTC
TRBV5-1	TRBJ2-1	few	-	CASSLDGNIGNEQFF	TGCGCCAGCAGCTTGGACGGGAACATTGGGAATGAGCAGTTCTTC
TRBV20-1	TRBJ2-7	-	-	CSASGGYEQYF	TGCAGTGCTAGTGGCGGATACGAGCAGTACTTC
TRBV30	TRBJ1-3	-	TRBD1	CGTGINTIYF	TGTGGGACAGGGATTAACACCATATATTTT
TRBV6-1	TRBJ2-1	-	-	CASSETAFNSYNEQFF	TGTGCCAGCAGTGAGACAGCGTTTAATTCCTACAATGAGCAGTTCTTC
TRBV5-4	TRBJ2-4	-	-	CASSYRPPQGKNIQYF	TGTGCCAGCAGCTACCGCCCTCCCCAGGGAAAAAACATTCAGTACTTC
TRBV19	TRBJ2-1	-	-	CASSIGAAHLNEQFF	TGTGCCAGTAGTATCGGAGCGGCCCACTTAAATGAGCAGTTCTTC
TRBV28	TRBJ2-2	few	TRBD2	CASSELAGGAAGELFF	TGTGCCAGCAGCGAGCTAGCGGGAGGGGCGGCCGGGGAGCTGTTTTTT
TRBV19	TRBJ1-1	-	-	CASRTVPNTEAFF	TGTGCCAGTAGGACAGTACCAAACACTGAAGCTTTCTTT
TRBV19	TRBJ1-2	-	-	CASGRPPENYGYTF	TGTGCCAGTGGTAGACCCCCGGAGAACTATGGCTACACCTTC
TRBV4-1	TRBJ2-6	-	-	CASSQAFLGGLSGGANVLTF	TGCGCCAGCAGCCAAGCCTTCTTGGGGGGATTATCGGGTGGGGCCAACGTCCTGACTTTC
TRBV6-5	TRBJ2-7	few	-	CASSPQSGGYEQYF	TGTGCCAGCAGTCCACAGTCCGGGGGCTACGAGCAGTACTTC
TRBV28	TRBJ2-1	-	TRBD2	CASSLSGSSYNEQFF	TGTGCCAGCAGCCTAAGCGGGAGCTCCTACAATGAGCAGTTCTTC
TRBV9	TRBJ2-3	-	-	CASSVDLGQGYTDTQYF	TGTGCCAGCAGCGTAGACCTCGGCCAGGGGTACACAGATACGCAGTATTTT
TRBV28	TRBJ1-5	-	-	CASSYHPGYSNQPQHF	TGTGCCAGCAGTTACCACCCGGGTTATAGCAATCAGCCCCAGCATTTT
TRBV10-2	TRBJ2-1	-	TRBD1	CASSEPFTGGATGGSYNEQFF	TGCGCCAGCAGTGAGCCCTTTACGGGCGGGGCGACAGGGGGCTCCTACAATGAGCAGTTCTTC
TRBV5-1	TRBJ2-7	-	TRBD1	CASSLGTGDSYEQYF	TGCGCCAGCAGCTTGGGGACAGGAGACTCCTACGAGCAGTACTTC
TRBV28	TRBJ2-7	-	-	CASSGIDRRGEQYF	TGTGCCAGCAGTGGTATAGACAGGCGAGGCGAGCAGTACTTC
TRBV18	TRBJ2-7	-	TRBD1	CASSPPDRGRREQYF	TGTGCCAGCTCACCCCCGGACAGGGGGCGGAGAGAGCAGTACTTC
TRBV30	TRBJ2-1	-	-	CAWSSVTSEQFF	TGTGCCTGGTCTAGCGTAACGAGTGAGCAGTTCTTC
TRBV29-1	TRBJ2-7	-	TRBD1	CSVGDRETFEQYF	TGCAGCGTTGGTGACAGGGAGACCTTCGAGCAGTACTTC
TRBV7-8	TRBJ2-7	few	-	CASSSSGAQTTVLPYEQYF	TGTGCCAGCAGCTCCTCAGGGGCCCAAACCACTGTTCTCCCTTACGAGCAGTACTTC
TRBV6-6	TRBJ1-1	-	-	CASSYSVGGRNTEAFF	TGTGCCAGCAGTTACTCCGTGGGGGGAAGAAACACTGAAGCTTTCTTT
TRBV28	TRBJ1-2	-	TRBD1	CASSHLGTGLYGYTF	TGTGCCAGCAGTCACTTAGGGACAGGACTTTATGGCTACACCTTC
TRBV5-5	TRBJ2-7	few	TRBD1	CASRPTGDSQLYEQYF	TGTGCCAGCAGGCCGACAGGGGATTCCCAACTTTACGAGCAGTACTTC
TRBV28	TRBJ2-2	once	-	CASLASPGELFF	TGTGCCAGTCTAGCTTCCCCCGGGGAGCTGTTTTTT
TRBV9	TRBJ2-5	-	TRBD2	CASSAGLALQETQYF	TGTGCCAGCAGCGCGGGACTAGCGTTACAAGAGACCCAGTACTTC
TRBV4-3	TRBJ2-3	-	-	CASSQDTGPDTQYF	TGCGCCAGCAGCCAAGATACAGGCCCAGATACGCAGTATTTT
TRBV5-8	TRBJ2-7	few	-	CASSLGSGAEQYF	TGTGCCAGCAGCTTGGGATCAGGGGCCGAGCAGTACTTC
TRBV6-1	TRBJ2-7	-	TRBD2	CASSEAGLAGSYEQYF	TGTGCCAGCAGTGAAGCCGGACTAGCGGGAAGCTACGAGCAGTACTTC